These T cell receptor beta chains were read from a single sample in a study of blood T cell repertoires in COVID-19. The table came from immunoSEQ multiplex PCR; TCRdb's copy has only in-frame clones and leaves some out. The sample gives about 280,000 clones, about 89% of which show up once; roughly 2.1% is in the top ten. The sample consisted of peripheral blood. The receptors were gathered from a man aged 45-65 years with acute or convalescent COVID-19. The CDR3 runs from the conserved cysteine through the conserved F or W. The D gene is left open where the match is weak. Clone size appears in some rows only: once, few, many, or a class for an expanded clone.

>TRBJ1-1|.|.|TRBV6-5
TGTGCCAGCAGTAACGGGGGTCTGAACACTGAAGCTTTCTTT
CASSNGGLNTEAFF
>TRBJ1-5|.|.|TRBV29-1
TGCAGCGTTCGTACCGGGACACAAGGGATGCCCCAGCATTTT
CSVRTGTQGMPQHF
>TRBJ2-2|.|.|TRBV27
TGTGCCAGCAGTTTTTTAGTTAACGCGAACACCGGGGAGCTGTTTTTT
CASSFLVNANTGELFF
>TRBJ2-7|.|.|TRBV5-1
TGCGCCAGCAGCTTTACAGGGCAGGAGGCCGAGCAGTACTTC
CASSFTGQEAEQYF
>TRBJ1-4|once|.|TRBV4-1
TGCGCCAGCAGCCAAGAGCGGGGCCCGACGTATGAAAAACTGTTTTTT
CASSQERGPTYEKLFF
>TRBJ1-1|.|.|TRBV7-8
TGTGCCAGCAGCGGCCGGGTCCGAAACACTGAAGCTTTCTTT
CASSGRVRNTEAFF
>TRBJ1-1|.|.|TRBV30
TGTGCCTGGAGAATTTTCGGGACACCGAACACTGAAGCTTTCTTT
CAWRIFGTPNTEAFF
>TRBJ1-2|.|.|TRBV6-2/TRBV6-3
TGTGCCAGCAGTTCCACGGACTATGGCTACACCTTC
CASSSTDYGYTF
>TRBJ1-5|.|TRBD1|TRBV2
TGTGCCAGCAGGGGACAGGTTAATCAGCCCCAGCATTTT
CASRGQVNQPQHF
>TRBJ2-7|.|.|TRBV10-3
TGTGCCATCAGTGAGTCGGTCGAGGGCTCCTACGAGCAGTACTTC
CAISESVEGSYEQYF
>TRBJ1-1|.|TRBD1|TRBV7-9
TGTGCCAGCAGCATCGGGACAGTAAACACTGAAGCTTTCTTT
CASSIGTVNTEAFF
>TRBJ2-5|.|.|TRBV5-4
TGTGCCAGCAGCAACGGACAAGGACAAGAGACCCAGTACTTC
CASSNGQGQETQYF
>TRBJ2-7|.|.|TRBV7-2
TGTGCCAGCAGCTTAGGGTTGCAGGGGATATACGAGCAGTACTTC
CASSLGLQGIYEQYF
>TRBJ1-2|.|TRBD1|TRBV5-5
TGTGCCAGCAGCTTGGACCACAGGGGTGAATACTATGGCTACACCTTC
CASSLDHRGEYYGYTF
>TRBJ2-3|.|.|TRBV5-8
TGTGCCAGCAGCTGGCAGCTGGGGGCCAGCACAGATACGCAGTATTTT
CASSWQLGASTDTQYF
>TRBJ2-7|.|TRBD1|TRBV28
TGTGCCAGCAGTTCGGGACAGCTCTACGAGCAGTACTTC
CASSSGQLYEQYF
>TRBJ2-5|.|TRBD2|TRBV3-1/TRBV3-2
TGTGCCAGCAGCCAAGCTAGCGGCCAAGAGACCCAGTACTTC
CASSQASGQETQYF
>TRBJ2-5|.|.|TRBV2
TGTGCCAGCAGAGCCGACAGTCCTGAACAAGAGACCCAGTACTTC
CASRADSPEQETQYF
>TRBJ1-1|.|.|TRBV7-8
TGTGCCAGCAGCTCCCTCATCCGGGGCACTGAAGCTTTCTTT
CASSSLIRGTEAFF
>TRBJ1-2|once|TRBD1|TRBV4-1
TGCGCCAGCAGCCAAGGGACAGGGCCTAACTATGGCTACACCTTC
CASSQGTGPNYGYTF
>TRBJ2-1|.|TRBD2|TRBV4-2
TGTGCCAGCAGGGCGAGCGGGGGCTACAATGAGCAGTTCTTC
CASRASGGYNEQFF
>TRBJ2-2|once|TRBD2|TRBV5-4
TGTGCCAGCGGAGGACTAGCGGAGAACACCGGGGAGCTGTTTTTT
CASGGLAENTGELFF
>TRBJ2-2|.|TRBD2|TRBV11-2
TGTGCCAGCAGCTCAAGCGGGGGACTGGCCGGGGAGCTGTTTTTT
CASSSSGGLAGELFF
>TRBJ1-1|.|.|TRBV10-3
TGTGCCACCACCGGGTCCCCGGGGACTGAAGCTTTCTTT
CATTGSPGTEAFF
>TRBJ2-7|once|TRBD2|TRBV2
TGTGCCAGCTCAAGGGGGCTAGCGGGGCGCTACGAGCAGTACTTC
CASSRGLAGRYEQYF
>TRBJ2-7|.|TRBD1|TRBV6-6
TGTGCCAGCAGGGGGACAGGGGAACACCACGAGCAGTACTTC
CASRGTGEHHEQYF
>TRBJ2-7|once|.|TRBV12-5
TGTGCTAGTGGTTTGTCGTCCGGAGCTTCCTACGAGCAGTACTTC
CASGLSSGASYEQYF
>TRBJ2-1|.|.|TRBV5-1
TGCGCCAGCAGCTTGGACACCATTGAGCAGTTCTTC
CASSLDTIEQFF
>TRBJ2-7|.|TRBD2|TRBV11-2
TGTGCCAGCAGCTTAGGACCCGGGGAGGGCAACGAGCAGTACTTC
CASSLGPGEGNEQYF
>TRBJ2-5|once|TRBD2|TRBV2
TGTGCCAGCAGTCTAGCGGGGGGCGGAGAGACCCAGTACTTC
CASSLAGGGETQYF
>TRBJ1-4|.|.|TRBV25-1
TGTGCCAGCAGTGAAAGCCGGCAGGTACGCGAAAAACTGTTTTTT
CASSESRQVREKLFF
>TRBJ2-1|.|.|TRBV12-3/TRBV12-4
TGTGCCAGCAGCACGGCCGGGGAGCAGTTCTTC
CASSTAGEQFF
>TRBJ1-1|few|TRBD1|TRBV11-1
TGTGCCAGCAGGGACAGGGGTGATAACGAGAGGACTGAAGCTTTCTTT
CASRDRGDNERTEAFF